A single sample gave rise to the 18 T cell receptor beta chains below, sequenced in a study of shared clonotypes between healthy human individuals. Profiled with immunoSEQ multiplex PCR; TCRdb holds only in-frame clones, not every one. This sample has some 1.5 million clones, with approximately 98% found just once. Sequencing was carried out using naive CD4+ T cells sorted from blood. Subset specified: CD45RA+ positively selected. The origin of the receptors is a man aged 25-45 years in good health.

The count of this clone is one. CDR3 coding DNA: TGTGCCAGCAGCTTTCCCGGGACGGTTTACGAGCAGTACTTC. As protein: CASSFPGTVYEQYF. The genes are TRBV5-4 and TRBJ2-7, with D possibly called TRBD1 or TRBD2 (5 bases each). CDR3 length: 14 amino acids. Germline lookup yields CDR1 SGHNT and CDR2 YYREEE (reference sequence). The V gene lost 2 bases and the J gene lost 4 bases, with 13 bases spanning the gap.

The rearrangement joins TRBV10-2 to TRBJ1-4; D call uncertain. V lost 6 bases to trimming and J lost 0 bases, with 5 bases between them. Per the germline V gene, CDR1 is WSHSY and CDR2 is SAAADI. This CDR3 spans 13 amino acids. Here the CDR3 reads CASSHATNEKLFF. CDR3 nucleotides: TGCGCCAGCAGCCATGCAACTAATGAAAAACTGTTTTTT.

V is TRBV15 and J is TRBJ1-1; D unclear. The CDR3 loop spans 13 amino acids. Germline loops: CDR1 LNHNV, CDR2 YYDKDF (reference sequence). V was pared by 0 bases and J by 12 bases, with 14 bases between. This CDR3 is CATSRDLGSNTFF. The CDR3 region has the DNA TGTGCCACCAGCAGAGATCTTGGCAGTAATACTTTCTTT.

This clone was observed once. This sequence joins TRBV5-1 and TRBJ2-3, with no clear D. Germline V gene lookup returns CDR1 SGHRS and CDR2 YFSETQ. V was trimmed by 0 bases and J by 2 bases, leaving 10 bases between them. The CDR3 consists of 15 residues. In nucleotides, the CDR3 is TGCGCCAGCAGCTTGGCCCTCTCATACACAGATACGCAGTATTTT. It codes for CASSLALSYTDTQYF.

This rearrangement joins TRBV18 to TRBJ2-5; unclear D gene. Per germline, CDR1 KGHSH and CDR2 LQKENI. Between the trimmed V and J ends, which lost 1 base and 5 bases, there was a span of 14 bases. The CDR3 contains 15 residues. CDR3 in amino acids: CASSPRSDGRETQYF. As DNA, the CDR3 is TGTGCCAGCTCACCACGGAGTGATGGTCGGGAGACCCAGTACTTC.

V is TRBV7-9 and J is TRBJ2-7; the D call may be TRBD1 or TRBD2 (5 bases each). Germline V CDR1 and CDR2: SEHNR, FQNEAQ (reference sequence). This CDR3 has 15 amino acids. V lost 5 bases and J lost 4, with 18 bases in between. CDR3 nucleotide sequence: TGTGCCAGCAGCCCAGAGCGCAGGGAGCATTACGAGCAGTACTTC. It yields the protein CASSPERREHYEQYF. Complete variable domain (other parts from reference TRBV7-9 and TRBJ2-7): DTGVSQNPRHKITKRGQNVTFRCDPISEHNRLYWYRQTLGQGPEFLTYFQNEAQLEKSRLLSDRFSAERPKGSFSTLEIQRTEQGDSAMYLCASSPERREHYEQYFGPGTRLTVT.

The chain uses TRBV5-1 and TRBJ2-2, with 13 bases matching TRBD2. Germline V CDR1 and CDR2: SGHRS, YFSETQ. After removal of 0 bases from V and 6 bases from J, the junction contained 2 bases not matched to a gene. CDR3 size: 16 residues. CDR3 DNA: TGCGCCAGCAGCTTGGGGGGACTAGCGGGATCCGGGGAGCTGTTTTTT. Residues: CASSLGGLAGSGELFF.

This chain connects TRBV25-1 to TRBJ2-5, with a tentative D call TRBD2 (5 bases). V was clipped by 0 bases and J by 5 bases, with 10 bases between them. The CDR3 covers 14 residues. CDR1 MGHDK and CDR2 SYGVNS come from the germline V gene. The CDR3, as DNA: TGTGCCAGCAGTGAATATGCGGGCCCGGAGACCCAGTACTTC. It encodes CASSEYAGPETQYF.

The chain employs TRBV7-3 and TRBJ2-1; D is uncertain. CDR3 length: 12 residues. Between the trimmed V and J ends, which lost 4 bases and 10 bases, there was a span of 11 bases. Germline V gene lookup returns CDR1 SGHTA and CDR2 FQGTGA. The CDR3 nucleotides read TGTGCCAGCAGCTCGTCGACGACCGAGCAGTTCTTC. Translated: CASSSSTTEQFF.

The V call is TRBV28, the J call TRBJ2-7; the D gene is possibly TRBD2 (6 bases). CDR1 and CDR2 (germline): MDHEN, SYDVKM. V was cut by 6 bases and J by 6 bases, with 9 bases left in between. The CDR3 consists of 11 residues. The CDR3 DNA is TGTGCCAGCAGCGGGGGTCCCGAGCAGTACTTC. Translated, it gives CASSGGPEQYF. Full variable domain (rest looked up from reference TRBV28 and TRBJ2-7): DVKVTQSSRYLVKRTGEKVFLECVQDMDHENMFWYRQDPGLGLRLIYFSYDVKMKEKGDIPEGYSVSREKKERFSLILESASTNQTSMYLCASSGGPEQYFGPGTRLTVT.

The chain joins TRBV7-8 to TRBJ1-1; unclear D gene. V was clipped by 1 base and J by 1 base, with 13 bases between them. Germline-derived CDR1 and CDR2 are SGHVS and FQNEAQ. This CDR3 is 16 amino acids long. DNA of the CDR3: TGTGCCAGCAGCTTAGATCTCCTCCTTGGGAACACTGAAGCTTTCTTT. Amino acid sequence: CASSLDLLLGNTEAFF.

CDR3 nucleotides: TGCGCCAGCAGCTTGAACTTCGGCGGGAGAGGTACCGGGGAGCTGTTTTTT. Its translation is CASSLNFGGRGTGELFF. The V call is TRBV5-1, the J call TRBJ2-2, with TRBD2 matching over 7 bases. Trimming at V came to 1 base and at J to 5 bases, leaving 11 bases not matched to a gene. The CDR3 covers 17 residues. CDR1 and CDR2 from the germline V gene are SGHRS and YFSETQ. The variable domain in full, with the rest retrieved from reference TRBV5-1 and TRBJ2-2, is KAGVTQTPRYLIKTRGQQVTLSCSPISGHRSVSWYQQTPGQGLQFLFEYFSETQRNKGNFPGRFSGRQFSNSRSEMNVSTLELGDSALYLCASSLNFGGRGTGELFFGEGSRLTVL.

The gene calls are TRBV12-2 and TRBJ2-6. TRBV12-2 corresponds to a pseudogene. The CDR3 totals 18 residues. The CDR3 DNA reads TGTGCAAGTCGCTGGAAGTTCTCCACACAAAGTCGGGCCAACGTCCTGACTTTC. The encoded protein is CASRWKFSTQSRANVLTF.

The rearrangement joins TRBV5-4 to TRBJ1-1; D unclear. Germline-derived CDR1 and CDR2 are SGHNT and YYREEE (reference sequence). Trimming stripped 4 bases from V and 0 bases from J, with 10 bases between. The CDR3 contains 14 residues. For the CDR3, the DNA is TGTGCCAGCAGCCTACTCCCGATGAACACTGAAGCTTTCTTT. This sequence encodes CASSLLPMNTEAFF.

J is TRBJ2-7 and V is TRBV11-3, with 12 bases fitting TRBD2. Germline CDR1 and CDR2: SGHNT and YENEEA. Germline trimming cut 4 bases from V and 7 bases from J; bases unmatched to any gene: 8. This CDR3 has 15 amino acids. The CDR3 loop reads CASSSRTSGVWEQYF. The CDR3 DNA reads as TGTGCCAGCAGCTCCCGGACTAGCGGGGTATGGGAGCAGTACTTC.

V usage is TRBV11-2 and J usage is TRBJ2-7; 10 bases align to TRBD2. CDR1 is SGHAT, CDR2 FQNNGV, per germline. CDR3 length equals 16 residues. Losses at the gene ends were 5 bases for V and 4 bases for J; bases not matched to a gene: 11. The CDR3 sequence is CASSTYSGRSRYEQYF. DNA for the CDR3: TGTGCCAGCAGCACCTATAGCGGGAGGTCGAGGTACGAGCAGTACTTC.

With regard to this clone: The sample has other DNA sequences that encode this CDR3 too. The chain combines TRBV18 with TRBJ2-2; no definite D call. The length of the CDR3 is 11 residues. Germline values: CDR1 KGHSH, CDR2 LQKENI. V was shortened by 3 bases and J by 8 bases, with 4 bases between the two germline ends. The CDR3 DNA is TGTGCCAGCTCACCCTCGGGGGAGCTGTTTTTT. Protein product: CASSPSGELFF.

The chain joins TRBV5-4 to TRBJ2-2, with 9 bases lining up with TRBD2. The CDR3 covers 15 residues. The germline V gene has CDR1 SGHNT and CDR2 YYREEE (reference sequence). V shed 2 bases, J shed 1 base, and the junction held 0 bases outside the gene matches. DNA of the CDR3: TGTGCCAGCAGCTTTAGCGGGAGGAACACCGGGGAGCTGTTTTTT. It is translated as CASSFSGRNTGELFF.